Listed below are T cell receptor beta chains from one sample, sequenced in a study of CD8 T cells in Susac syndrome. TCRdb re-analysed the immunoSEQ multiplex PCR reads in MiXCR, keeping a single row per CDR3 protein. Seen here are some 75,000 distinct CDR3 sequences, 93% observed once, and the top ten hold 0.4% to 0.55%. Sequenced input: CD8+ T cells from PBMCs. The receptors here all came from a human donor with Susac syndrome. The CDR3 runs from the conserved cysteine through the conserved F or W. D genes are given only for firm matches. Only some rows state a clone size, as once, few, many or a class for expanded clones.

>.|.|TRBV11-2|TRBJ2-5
TGTGCCAGCAGCTCTCAGGAAGGGGTGACCCAGTACTTC
CASSSQEGVTQYF
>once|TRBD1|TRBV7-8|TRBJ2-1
TGTGCCAGCAGAAAAGGGACAGGGATAGGCAATGAGCAGTTCTTC
CASRKGTGIGNEQFF
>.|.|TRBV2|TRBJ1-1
TGTGCCAGCAGTGAACTTGGCACGACGTCAGGTGAAGCTTTCTTT
CASSELGTTSGEAFF
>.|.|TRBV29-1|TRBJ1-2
TGCAGCGATGGGTTGAGCTATGGCTACACCTTC
CSDGLSYGYTF
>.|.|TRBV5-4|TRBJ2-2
TGTGCCAGCAGCCGGGACGGTACAACGTGGACCGGGGAGCTGTTTTTT
CASSRDGTTWTGELFF
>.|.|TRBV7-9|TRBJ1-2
TGTGCCAGCAGCTACCTTTCTGGGGCGGACTATGGCTACACCTTC
CASSYLSGADYGYTF
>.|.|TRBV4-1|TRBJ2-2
TGCGCCAGCAGAGTGGGAAAGAACACCGGGGAGCTGTTTTTT
CASRVGKNTGELFF
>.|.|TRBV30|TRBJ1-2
TGTGCCTGGAGTGTACCACAGGGAAAAATTAACTATGGCTACACCTTC
CAWSVPQGKINYGYTF
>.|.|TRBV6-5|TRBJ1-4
TGTGCCAGCAGTTACGTGTTCGGGGGCGCTGGAAAACTGTTTTTT
CASSYVFGGAGKLFF
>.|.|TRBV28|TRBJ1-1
TGTGCCAGCAGTTCAGGGGCGCAAGGCACTGAAGCTTTCTTT
CASSSGAQGTEAFF
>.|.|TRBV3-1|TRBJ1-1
TGTGCCAGCAGCCGTCAGGGTTTCAGCACTGAAGCTTTCTTT
CASSRQGFSTEAFF
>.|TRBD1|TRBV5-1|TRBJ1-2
TGCGCCAGCAGCTTGGAGGGACAGGGGAATGGCTACACCTTC
CASSLEGQGNGYTF
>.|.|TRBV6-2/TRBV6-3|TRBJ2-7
TGTGCCAGCAGGCGGGGACAAAACACCTACGAGCAGTACTTC
CASRRGQNTYEQYF
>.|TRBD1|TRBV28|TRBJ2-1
TGTGCCAGCATTGTGGGGACAGGGGATGGGAATGAGCAGTTCTTC
CASIVGTGDGNEQFF
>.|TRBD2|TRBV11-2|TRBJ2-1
TGTGCCAGCAGCTTAGATCCTAGCGGGAATGAGCAGTTCTTC
CASSLDPSGNEQFF
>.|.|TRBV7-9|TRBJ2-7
TGTGCCAGCAGCATAACCGGGGCAAACTCCTACGAGCAGTACTTC
CASSITGANSYEQYF
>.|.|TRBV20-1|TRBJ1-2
TGCAGTGCTAAGGGGGGACGGCTGACGGCGATTAGGGGCTACACCTTC
CSAKGGRLTAIRGYTF
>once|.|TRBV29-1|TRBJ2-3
TGCAGCGTCGCAAAGGGTTCAGATACGCAGTATTTT
CSVAKGSDTQYF
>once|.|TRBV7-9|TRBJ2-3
TGTGCCAGCAGCAAACCTCGGGGGCCAGATACGCAGTATTTT
CASSKPRGPDTQYF
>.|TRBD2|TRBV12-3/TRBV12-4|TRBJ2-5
TGTGCCAGCAGTGCTAGCGGGAGTAGGGAGACCCAGTACTTC
CASSASGSRETQYF
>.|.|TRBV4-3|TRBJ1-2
TGCGCCAGCAGCCAAGTTTTTAGAGGGACCGCTAACTATGGCTACACCTTC
CASSQVFRGTANYGYTF
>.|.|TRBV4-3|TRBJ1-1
TGCGCCAGCAGCCATGCAAGGGGGAACACTGAAGCTTTCTTT
CASSHARGNTEAFF
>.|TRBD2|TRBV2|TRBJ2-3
TGTGCCAGCAGTGATCTAGCGGGAGAGGGTGGAGATACGCAGTATTTT
CASSDLAGEGGDTQYF
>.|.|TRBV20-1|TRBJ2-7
TGCAGTGCTAGAGATCTAAGGCAGAGCTCCTACGAGCAGTACTTC
CSARDLRQSSYEQYF
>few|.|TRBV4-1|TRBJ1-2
TGCGCCAGCAGCCAAGAATCTGGGGGAAGGGATGGCTACACCTTC
CASSQESGGRDGYTF
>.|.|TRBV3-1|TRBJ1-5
TGTGCCAGCAGCCAAGATTGGGGGAATCAGCCCCAGCATTTT
CASSQDWGNQPQHF
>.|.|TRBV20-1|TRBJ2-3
TGCAGTGCTAGAGATTTTTTAAACACAGATACGCAGTATTTT
CSARDFLNTDTQYF
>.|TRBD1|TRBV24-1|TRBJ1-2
TGTGCCACCAGTGGTCCGACAGGGGACTATGGCTACACCTTC
CATSGPTGDYGYTF
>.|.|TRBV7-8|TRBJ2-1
TGTGCCAGCAGCTTAGCAGGTATAGGGGGGGCCTATGTCGGTGAGCAGTTCTTC
CASSLAGIGGAYVGEQFF
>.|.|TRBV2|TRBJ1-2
TGTGCCAGCATACGGGGAGCTTCGGGCTACACCTTC
CASIRGASGYTF
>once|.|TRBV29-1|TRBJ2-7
TGCAGCGTTGAAGACCGCACTGCAGAGCAGTACTTC
CSVEDRTAEQYF
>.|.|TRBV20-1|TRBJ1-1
TGCAGTGCTTCAGAAGCTCAAAACACTGAAGCTTTCTTT
CSASEAQNTEAFF
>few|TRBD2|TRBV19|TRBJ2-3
TGTGCCAGTAGTCTAGCGGGAGGCACAGATACGCAGTATTTT
CASSLAGGTDTQYF
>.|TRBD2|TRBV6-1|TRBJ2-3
TGTGCCAGCAGTCCTCGGACTAGCGGGATGGCAGATACGCAGTATTTT
CASSPRTSGMADTQYF
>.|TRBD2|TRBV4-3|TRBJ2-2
TGCGCCAGCAGCCAACGTCTGGGGGGGTTGAACACCGGGGAGCTGTTTTTT
CASSQRLGGLNTGELFF
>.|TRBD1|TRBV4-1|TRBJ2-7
TGCGCCAGCAGCCAAGAACCGACAGGGACCCTTGGCGAGCAGTACTTC
CASSQEPTGTLGEQYF
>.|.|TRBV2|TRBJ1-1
TGTGCCAGCTTCCGGACAGCAGCCCAAGCTTTCTTT
CASFRTAAQAFF
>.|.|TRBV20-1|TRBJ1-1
TGCAGTGCTGTTCCAGCCGGGTCGGTGGACACTGAAGCTTTCTTT
CSAVPAGSVDTEAFF
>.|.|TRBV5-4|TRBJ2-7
TGTGCCAGCAGCTTGGGACACTCCTACGAGCAGTACTTC
CASSLGHSYEQYF
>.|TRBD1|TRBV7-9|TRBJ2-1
TGTGCCAGCAGCTTTTCCGGACAGGTCTACAATGAGCAGTTCTTC
CASSFSGQVYNEQFF
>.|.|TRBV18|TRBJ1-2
TGTGCCAGCTCATCTAACTATGGCTACACCTTC
CASSSNYGYTF
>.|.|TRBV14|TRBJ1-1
TGTGCCAGCAGCCGTGGCGCGAACACTGAAGCTTTCTTT
CASSRGANTEAFF
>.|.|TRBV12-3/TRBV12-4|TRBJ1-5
TGTGCCAGCAGTCCCGGGGGGGGCGCAAATCAGCCCCAGCATTTT
CASSPGGGANQPQHF
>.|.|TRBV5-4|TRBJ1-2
TGTGCCAGCAGCTCGGGACAATCTATTTCCTATGGCTACACCTTC
CASSSGQSISYGYTF
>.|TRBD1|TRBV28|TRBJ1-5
TGTGCCAGCAGTTTAGGGACAGGGGAAAGGTTAGGAAATCAGCCCCAGCATTTT
CASSLGTGERLGNQPQHF
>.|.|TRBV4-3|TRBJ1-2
TGCGCCAGCAGCCAAGGCCCCGGTCACAACTATGGCTACACCTTC
CASSQGPGHNYGYTF